This passage covers 14 T cell receptor beta chains from one sample sequenced in a study of T cell changes during pregnancy in multiple sclerosis. Here immunoSEQ multiplex PCR was the method, and the copy in TCRdb shows in-frame clones only, minus some. The sample lists tens of thousands of clones, 94% occurring once. Specimen: peripheral blood, collected in the third trimester of pregnancy. The receptors were sampled from a female donor with multiple sclerosis, enrolled in a pregnancy study.

This sequence joins TRBV28 and TRBJ1-1, with D possibly matching TRBD1 (6 bases). Germline values: CDR1 MDHEN, CDR2 SYDVKM. This CDR3 spans 14 amino acids. With 5 bases removed from V and 1 base from J, the gap between germline ends came to 11 bases. CDR3 in amino acids: CASSHRGQNTEAFF. The DNA for the CDR3 is TGTGCCAGCAGTCATAGGGGACAGAACACTGAAGCTTTCTTT. Based on the CDR3 plus reference TRBV28 and TRBJ1-1, the full variable domain is DVKVTQSSRYLVKRTGEKVFLECVQDMDHENMFWYRQDPGLGLRLIYFSYDVKMKEKGDIPEGYSVSREKKERFSLILESASTNQTSMYLCASSHRGQNTEAFFGQGTRLTVV.

This clone appeared once. CDR3 loop: CASSQGQGAFYEQYF. CDR3 DNA: TGCGCCAGCAGCCAGGGACAGGGTGCGTTCTACGAGCAGTACTTC. V gene TRBV4-1 combines with J gene TRBJ2-7; 9 bases fit TRBD1. Germline CDR1 and CDR2: MGHRA and YSYEKL. The CDR3 consists of 15 residues. V lost 3 bases to trimming and J lost 3 bases; unmatched junction nucleotides: 6.

The genes are TRBV2 and TRBJ2-2; the match to TRBD2 covers 11 bases. Germline trimming cut 3 bases from V and 7 bases from J; bases unmatched to any gene: 4. The length of the CDR3 is 15 residues. CDR1 and CDR2 from the germline V gene are SNHLY and FYNNEI. CDR3 sequence (DNA): TGTGCCAGCAGTGAGACTAGCGGGGCGCTCGGGGAGCTGTTTTTT. Translation gives CASSETSGALGELFF.

This chain connects TRBV14 to TRBJ2-7; D is perhaps TRBD1 (6 bases). Germline values: CDR1 SGHDN, CDR2 FVKESK. The CDR3 extends over 12 amino acids. V lost 4 bases, J lost 3 bases, and 7 bases lay in between. The CDR3 DNA follows: TGTGCCAGCAGCCCAGGGGACTACGAGCAGTACTTC. It specifies CASSPGDYEQYF.

The CDR3 nucleotides are TGCGCCAGCAGCTTACTCGGGCTAGCGGGATGGGAGACCCAGTACTTC. Protein sequence: CASSLLGLAGWETQYF. This chain connects TRBV5-1 to TRBJ2-5; 9 positions agree with TRBD2. The V segment lost 2 bases and the J segment 5 bases; nucleotides outside the gene matches: 10. Looked up from germline, CDR1 is SGHRS and CDR2 is YFSETQ. The CDR3 runs 16 residues.

The table lists this clone with a count of one. The genes are TRBV10-3 and TRBJ2-7, with 10 bases lining up with TRBD1. Germline V lookup: CDR1 ENHRY, CDR2 SYGVKD. The trim removed 4 bases at V and 5 bases at J, leaving 5 bases unmatched. This CDR3 is 14 amino acids long. The CDR3 DNA reads as TGTGCCATCAGTGGGGACAGGGGTGACGACGAGCAGTACTTC. Translating gives CAISGDRGDDEQYF.

This clone has just one count. The J gene is TRBJ2-2, the V gene TRBV19; 7 bases are shared with TRBD1. Germline V gene sequence: CDR1 LNHDA, CDR2 SQIVND (reference sequence). This CDR3 comprises 13 residues. The trim removed 8 bases at V and 3 bases at J, leaving 3 bases unmatched. The CDR3 region is CASGGQYTGELFF. For the CDR3, the DNA is TGTGCCAGTGGGGGACAGTACACCGGGGAGCTGTTTTTT.

This chain connects TRBV5-1 to TRBJ2-2; 8 bases line up with TRBD1. Trimming removed 4 bases from V and 2 bases from J; junction bases left unmatched: 1. The CDR3 has 14 amino acids. The germline V gene encodes CDR1 SGHRS and CDR2 YFSETQ. The CDR3 here is CASSGTGNTGELFF. DNA for the CDR3: TGCGCCAGCAGCGGGACAGGCAACACCGGGGAGCTGTTTTTT. Based on the CDR3 plus reference TRBV5-1 and TRBJ2-2, the full variable domain is KAGVTQTPRYLIKTRGQQVTLSCSPISGHRSVSWYQQTPGQGLQFLFEYFSETQRNKGNFPGRFSGRQFSNSRSEMNVSTLELGDSALYLCASSGTGNTGELFFGEGSRLTVL.

The chain has TRBV7-9 and TRBJ1-1; possible D gene TRBD1, 5 bases. Trimming removed 1 base from V and 1 base from J, with 7 bases in between. Germline CDR1 is SEHNR and CDR2 is FQNEAQ (reference sequence). The CDR3 spans 14 residues. CDR3 in DNA: TGTGCCAGCAGCTTAGTGCAGGGGAACACTGAAGCTTTCTTT. Translation: CASSLVQGNTEAFF.

This clone was seen a handful of times. The chain employs TRBV19 and TRBJ2-3; a weak D match, TRBD2 (5 bases). Germline CDR1 LNHDA, CDR2 SQIVND (reference sequence). This CDR3 has 13 amino acids. The ends were cut back, 6 bases at V and 3 bases at J, with 10 bases in the middle. The CDR3, as DNA: TGTGCCAGTAGGAGGGATCGGACAGATACGCAGTATTTT. Encoded protein: CASRRDRTDTQYF. Supplemented by reference TRBV19 and TRBJ2-3, the full variable domain reads DGGITQSPKYLFRKEGQNVTLSCEQNLNHDAMYWYRQDPGQGLRLIYYSQIVNDFQKGDIAEGYSVSREKKESFPLTVTSAQKNPTAFYLCASRRDRTDTQYFGPGTRLTVL.

This chain links TRBV11-2 with TRBJ1-1; TRBD1 matches at 7 bases. Germline V lookup: CDR1 SGHAT, CDR2 FQNNGV. V trimming: 5 bases; J trimming: 5 bases; junction bases outside the gene matches: 8. The CDR3 covers 14 residues. The CDR3 nucleotides read TGTGCCAGCAGCGTAAGCAGGGGGAGAACTGAAGCTTTCTTT. This codes for CASSVSRGRTEAFF.

This clone was recorded a few times. The chain recombines TRBV5-4 with TRBJ1-2; 12 bases agree with TRBD1. J was trimmed by 8 bases and V by 4 bases; bases with no gene match: 6. In germline, CDR1 is SGHNT, CDR2 YYREEE (reference sequence). The CDR3 spans 14 residues. The chain's CDR3 is CASSPGQGAGGYTF. The CDR3, as DNA: TGTGCCAGCAGCCCGGGACAGGGGGCAGGGGGCTACACCTTC.

This clone was counted once. CDR3 loop: CASSPRRDTDTQYF. The CDR3 DNA sequence: TGTGCCAGCTCACCACGACGGGACACAGATACGCAGTATTTT. The chain has TRBV18 and TRBJ2-3, with a possible D match to TRBD2 (5 bases). The CDR3 contains 14 residues. CDR1 and CDR2 (germline): KGHSH, LQKENI. V was cut by 1 base and J by 2 bases, with 7 bases left in between.

This chain joins TRBV6-5 and TRBJ1-1, with D perhaps TRBD1 (5 bases). Germline-derived CDR1 and CDR2 are MNHEY and SVGAGI. This CDR3 contains 14 residues. The V end was cut by 6 bases, the J end by 5 bases, with 16 bases between. CDR3 DNA sequence: TGTGCCAGCAGGGCCCAGTGGGGGGGGACTGAAGCTTTCTTT. Translation: CASRAQWGGTEAFF.